A selection of T cell receptor beta chains follows, all from one sample in a study of CD4+ T cells in melanoma. The repertoire was sequenced with immunoSEQ multiplex PCR; TCRdb's copy has only in-frame clones and lacks some. The sample yields 10,000 to 13,000 clones, over 60% seen once. Sequencing was carried out using cells from a culture (not recorded whether cultured in vitro). The receptors here all came from a human donor with melanoma. Both conserved end residues are part of each CDR3. The order of the fields is D gene, V gene, CDR3 length, clone size, J gene, CDR3 DNA, CDR3 protein. A D gene is named only where the DNA matches it firmly. The size field is filled for only some rows; it gives once, few, many or a size class.

.	TRBV27	12	.	TRBJ1-1	TGTGCCAGCAGTTTAGGGGGGTCAGAAGCTTTCTTT	CASSLGGSEAFF
.	TRBV6-6	16	.	TRBJ1-2	TGTGCCAGCAGTTACTCGCCCACTCCCTCCTACTATGGCTACACCTTC	CASSYSPTPSYYGYTF
.	TRBV27	16	.	TRBJ1-4	TGTGCCAGCAGTTTGAGGGCGCACTACCCTAATGAAAAACTGTTTTTT	CASSLRAHYPNEKLFF
.	TRBV5-1	15	.	TRBJ2-3	TGCGCCAGCAGCTCCGGGGGGCACCCCACAGATACGCAGTATTTT	CASSSGGHPTDTQYF
TRBD2	TRBV4-1	18	once	TRBJ2-2	TGCGCCGGGGGCCGGGGGCGGCGGGGGGCGCTGAACACCGGGGAGCTGTTTTTT	CAGGRGRRGALNTGELFF
.	TRBV19	16	once	TRBJ1-1	TGTGCCAGTAGTATTACGGCAGGTAGGGCCAACACTGAAGCTTTCTTT	CASSITAGRANTEAFF
.	TRBV6-5	14	.	TRBJ1-1	TGTGCCAGCAGTTACTCGACAGGCTACACTGAAGCTTTCTTT	CASSYSTGYTEAFF
TRBD1	TRBV6-5	14	.	TRBJ2-5	TGTGCCAGCAGACGGACAGGGACTCAGGAGACCCAGTACTTC	CASRRTGTQETQYF
TRBD1	TRBV18	16	.	TRBJ2-2	TGTGCCAGCTCACCCAGTCGGGACAGTCTCACCGGGGAGCTGTTTTTT	CASSPSRDSLTGELFF
.	TRBV18	16	large	TRBJ1-1	TGTGCCAGCTCTCCAGACAGGCTAACTGCGGGCACTGAAGCTTTCTTT	CASSPDRLTAGTEAFF
.	TRBV30	13	.	TRBJ1-3	TGTGCCCGGAGGACCCCAACTGGAAACACCATATATTTT	CARRTPTGNTIYF
.	TRBV12-5	17	few	TRBJ2-7	TGTGCTAGTGGTTTGGCTTCTATGGGTGGTAATTCCGGCGAGCAGTACTTC	CASGLASMGGNSGEQYF
TRBD1	TRBV5-1	14	.	TRBJ1-1	TGCGCCAGCAGCATACAGGGGGGGGACACTGAAGCTTTCTTT	CASSIQGGDTEAFF
.	TRBV7-3	16	.	TRBJ2-1	TGTGCCAGCAGCCCAAAGGGTATCGGGGGAATAGAAGAGCAGTTCTTC	CASSPKGIGGIEEQFF
.	TRBV6-1	13	.	TRBJ1-1	TGTGCCAGCAGTGAACAGAAGAACACTGAAGCTTTCTTT	CASSEQKNTEAFF
.	TRBV7-7	14	.	TRBJ1-5	TGTGCCAGCAGCGCAGGGTATGGCAATCAGCCCCAGCATTTT	CASSAGYGNQPQHF
TRBD2	TRBV19	20	.	TRBJ2-3	TGTGCCAGTAGTATGAAGGCTAGCGGGGGAGCCACCTCTAGCACAGATACGCAGTATTTT	CASSMKASGGATSSTDTQYF
TRBD1	TRBV6-1	15	few	TRBJ1-5	TGTGCCAGCAGTCCGACAGGGTTTCCCAATCAGCCCCAGCATTTT	CASSPTGFPNQPQHF
.	TRBV7-8	16	once	TRBJ2-3	TGTGCCAGCACCTTCGCCGGTCCGTCTAGCACAGATACGCAGTATTTT	CASTFAGPSSTDTQYF
.	TRBV4-2	15	.	TRBJ2-5	TGTGCCAGCAGCCAAGAAGGGCAGTCCGTAGAGACCCAGTACTTC	CASSQEGQSVETQYF
.	TRBV6-4	13	.	TRBJ1-1	TGTGCCAGCAGATCGAGGGATGCAGCTGAAGCTTTCTTT	CASRSRDAAEAFF
.	TRBV5-5	11	.	TRBJ2-5	TGTGCCAGCAGCTCCTCCGCGACCCAGTACTTC	CASSSSATQYF
.	TRBV29-1	14	.	TRBJ2-3	TGCAGCACTCGAGAGAGTGCAGCTTCTAATACGCAGTATTTT	CSTRESAASNTQYF
TRBD1	TRBV2	13	few	TRBJ1-1	TGTGCCAGCAAGGGGACAGCCAACACTGAAGCTTTCTTT	CASKGTANTEAFF
.	TRBV7-8	14	.	TRBJ1-1	TGTGCCAGCAGGGCGGGACACTCAAACACTGAAGCTTTCTTT	CASRAGHSNTEAFF
TRBD1	TRBV30	16	.	TRBJ1-6	TGTGCCTGGAGCGGGGGACAGGGGATTTTTAATTCACCCCTCCACTTT	CAWSGGQGIFNSPLHF
.	TRBV5-1	18	.	TRBJ1-3	TGCGCCAGCAGCTTGGTATTTGGGGCACAGAGCTCTGGAAACACCATATATTTT	CASSLVFGAQSSGNTIYF
.	TRBV5-1	15	few	TRBJ2-1	TGCGCCAGCAGCTTGTCCGGGGCAGGCCCCAATGAGCAGTTCTTC	CASSLSGAGPNEQFF
.	TRBV30	16	.	TRBJ2-5	TGTGCCTGGAGCTCCTTGGGCAGATCGTACCAAGAGACCCAGTACTTC	CAWSSLGRSYQETQYF
.	TRBV6-1	12	.	TRBJ2-1	TGTGCCAGCACCTTCAGCACGAGGGAGCAGTTCTTC	CASTFSTREQFF
.	TRBV6-6	14	.	TRBJ1-4	TGTGCCAGCAGGCGCGAAAGGGGTAATGAAAAACTGTTTTTT	CASRRERGNEKLFF
TRBD2	TRBV5-1	16	.	TRBJ2-1	TGCGCCAGCAGCGCCGGCGGAGCGGGAGCGGGTTATGAGCAGTTCTTC	CASSAGGAGAGYEQFF
.	TRBV6-6	16	.	TRBJ1-2	TGTGCCAGCAGTTACGGGACATCCCCGTCCAATCCATACTACACCTTC	CASSYGTSPSNPYYTF
TRBD2	TRBV7-3	15	few	TRBJ2-1	TGTGCCAGCAGCTCGCGACTAGCGGGGTTGAATGAGCAGTTCTTC	CASSSRLAGLNEQFF
.	TRBV9	12	.	TRBJ1-2	TGTGCCAGCAGCGTATTAGGGGGGGGCTACACCTTC	CASSVLGGGYTF